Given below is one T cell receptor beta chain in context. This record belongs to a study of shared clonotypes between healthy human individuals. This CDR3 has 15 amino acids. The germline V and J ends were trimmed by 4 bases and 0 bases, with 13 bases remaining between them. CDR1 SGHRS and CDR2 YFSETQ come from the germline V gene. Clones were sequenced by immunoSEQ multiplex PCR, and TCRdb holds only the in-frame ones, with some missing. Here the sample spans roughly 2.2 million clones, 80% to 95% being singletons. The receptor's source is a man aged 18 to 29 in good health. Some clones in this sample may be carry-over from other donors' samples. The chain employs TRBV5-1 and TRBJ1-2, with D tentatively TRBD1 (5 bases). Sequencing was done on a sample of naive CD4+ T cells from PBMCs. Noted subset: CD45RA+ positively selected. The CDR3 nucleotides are TGCGCCAGCAGCCTGCCGGGGGGTACTAACTATGGCTACACCTTC. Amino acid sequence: CASSLPGGTNYGYTF.